A selection of T cell receptor beta chains follows, all from one sample in a study of control samples from healthy donors and cancer patients. Some clones are missing from TCRdb's copy, which holds only in-frame ones; the method was immunoSEQ multiplex PCR. The sample carries tens of thousands of clones, about nine tenths recorded once. Sample: PBMCs. All receptors derive from a man in his forties with colorectal cancer. Both conserved end residues are part of each CDR3. Fields, in order: V gene, clone size, J gene, D gene, CDR3 DNA, CDR3 protein. A D gene is named only where the DNA matches it firmly. Clone sizes are given selectively: once, few, many, or a class where the clone is expanded.

TRBV18	.	TRBJ2-2	TRBD2	TGTGCCAGCTCACCATTTGGGACTAGCGGGGTCACCGGGGAGCTGTTTTTT	CASSPFGTSGVTGELFF
TRBV7-2	.	TRBJ1-3	TRBD1	TGTGCCAGCAGCTCTTGGACAGGGGCGACCTTTGGAAACACCATATATTTT	CASSSWTGATFGNTIYF
TRBV24-1	.	TRBJ1-6	.	TGTGCCACCAGTGAACCAGGACAGAATTCACCCCTCCACTTT	CATSEPGQNSPLHF
TRBV19	.	TRBJ2-1	.	TGTGCCAGTAGTATAGATTTAGGGGGGTTGTTGAATGAGCAGTTCTTC	CASSIDLGGLLNEQFF
TRBV7-7	.	TRBJ2-2	.	TGTGCTAGCAGCCCGCTGGGGTCGAACACCGGGGAGCTGTTTTTT	CASSPLGSNTGELFF
TRBV28	.	TRBJ2-7	.	TGTGCCAGCAGTTTGCTAGATCTATCCTACGAGCAGTACTTC	CASSLLDLSYEQYF
TRBV10-1	.	TRBJ1-5	.	TGCGCCAGCAGTGAGTCTTGGAGACTCATGGGCAATCAGCCCCAGCATTTT	CASSESWRLMGNQPQHF
TRBV28	.	TRBJ2-1	.	TGTGCCAGCAGCTCCGGGAAAACGATTGACAATGAGCAGTTCTTC	CASSSGKTIDNEQFF
TRBV28	.	TRBJ1-1	.	TGTGCCAGCAGGGGGCGCCTAGACACTGAAGCTTTCTTT	CASRGRLDTEAFF
TRBV6-2/TRBV6-3	once	TRBJ1-6	.	TGTGCCAGCAGTCTCGGATTACCTTATAATTCACCCCTCCACTTT	CASSLGLPYNSPLHF
TRBV6-2/TRBV6-3	.	TRBJ1-2	TRBD1	TGTGCCAGCAGCTCCATTCGACAGGGGTCCGGCTATGGCTACACCTTC	CASSSIRQGSGYGYTF
TRBV7-7	.	TRBJ2-5	TRBD1	TGTGCTAGCAGCTTAGACAGGGCAGAGACCCAGTACTTC	CASSLDRAETQYF
TRBV3-1/TRBV3-2	.	TRBJ2-2	.	TGTGCCAGCAGCCAAGTGACAGCCGGGGAGCTGTTTTTT	CASSQVTAGELFF
TRBV7-8	once	TRBJ2-7	TRBD1	TGTGCCAGCAGCTTTCCCACAACCGGGACAGCGTCCCTCGAGCAGTACTTC	CASSFPTTGTASLEQYF
TRBV18	.	TRBJ2-1	TRBD2	TGTGCCAGCTCACCACCGGGACTAGCGGGAGATGAGCAGTTCTTC	CASSPPGLAGDEQFF